This passage covers 20 T cell receptor beta chains from one sample sequenced in a study of a mutant IDH1 vaccine in newly diagnosed glioma (TCRdb year 2021). In the paper's terms, the time point label means: week 35, safety follow-up. Each vaccine dose, consisting of 300 ug of a 20-mer mutant IDH1 peptide in Montanide, was administered subcutaneously with topical imiquimod. Libraries were made using the immunoSEQ multiplex PCR assay. TCRdb limited this immuneACCESS table to in-frame rearrangements with V and J called. A share of clones is missing; checked studies link under half to unresolved V genes, and the rest is unexplained. This sample lists 50,000 to 70,000 clones; approximately 87% were detected once. About 1.6% of the sample is in the top ten clones. Their specific antigens are unknown. Sequencing used PBMCs, obtained from a glioma patient whose treatment included an IDH1 peptide vaccine. Every receptor here comes from a middle-aged man with glioma.

The V gene is TRBV9, the J gene TRBJ2-2, with 9 bases aligning to TRBD1. The CDR3 is made up of 17 amino acids. V lost 4 bases to trimming and J lost 3 bases; unmatched junction nucleotides: 10. Per germline, CDR1 SGDLS and CDR2 YYNGEE. This CDR3 reads CASSPRDRVRDTGELFF. CDR3 nucleotides: TGTGCCAGCAGCCCCAGGGACAGGGTTAGAGACACCGGGGAGCTGTTTTTT.

This sequence joins TRBV19 and TRBJ1-3; D not certain. This CDR3 has 15 amino acids. V gave up 3 bases and J gave up 0 bases, with 9 bases separating them. CDR1 LNHDA and CDR2 SQIVND come from the germline V gene (reference sequence). DNA of the CDR3: TGTGCCAGTAGTATCGAGTTCAGCTCTGGAAACACCATATATTTT. Encoded protein: CASSIEFSSGNTIYF. The full variable domain, with the rest looked up from reference TRBV19 and TRBJ1-3, is DGGITQSPKYLFRKEGQNVTLSCEQNLNHDAMYWYRQDPGQGLRLIYYSQIVNDFQKGDIAEGYSVSREKKESFPLTVTSAQKNPTAFYLCASSIEFSSGNTIYFGEGSWLTVV.

The chain carries TRBV6-4 and TRBJ2-1, with 9 bases matching TRBD2. Germline assignment: CDR1 MRHNA and CDR2 SNTAGT. V dropped 8 bases and J dropped 7; count of bases not matched to a gene: 6. The CDR3 is 13 amino acids. The CDR3, as DNA: TGTGCCAGCCCTGGACTAGCGCCGAATGAGCAGTTCTTC. Its translation is CASPGLAPNEQFF.

This sequence joins TRBV5-1 and TRBJ1-1; D remains ambiguous. The germline gives CDR1 SGHRS, CDR2 YFSETQ. The CDR3 length is 15 residues. V lost 0 bases and J lost 4, with 13 bases in between. As DNA, the CDR3 is TGCGCCAGCAGCTTGGCCCGGCATACTCCCACTGAAGCTTTCTTT. Its translation: CASSLARHTPTEAFF.

This clone has more than one count but fewer than ten. The chain has TRBV15 and TRBJ1-4; possibly TRBD1 for D (5 bases). V was clipped by 0 bases and J by 7 bases, with 15 bases between them. The CDR3 sequence is 16 residues long. Germline V gene data show CDR1 as LNHNV and CDR2 as YYDKDF (reference sequence). CDR3: CATSRDPVVGGEKLFF. CDR3 nucleotide sequence: TGTGCCACCAGCAGAGACCCCGTTGTGGGGGGTGAAAAACTGTTTTTT. Based on the CDR3 plus reference TRBV15 and TRBJ1-4, the full variable domain is DAMVIQNPRYQVTQFGKPVTLSCSQTLNHNVMYWYQQKSSQAPKLLFHYYDKDFNNEADTPDNFQSRRPNTSFCFLDIRSPGLGDTAMYLCATSRDPVVGGEKLFFGSGTQLSVL.

DNA of the CDR3: TGTGCCAGCAGCCCCCGGGGAGGGAACACCGGGGAGCTGTTTTTT. It specifies CASSPRGGNTGELFF. The rearrangement joins TRBV6-4 to TRBJ2-2; D might be TRBD2 (6 bases). Between the trimmed V and J ends, which lost 6 bases and 1 base, there was a span of 12 bases. CDR1 and CDR2 (germline): MRHNA, SNTAGT. This CDR3 region has 15 residues.

This clone was counted only a few times. The chain couples TRBV7-8 to TRBJ2-7; 11 nucleotides line up with TRBD2. Germline-derived CDR1 and CDR2 are SGHVS and FQNEAQ. V shed 5 bases, J shed 5 bases, and the junction held 11 bases outside the gene matches. The length of the CDR3 is 16 residues. CDR3 bases: TGTGCCAGCAGCCCCCCGACTAGCGGGACTAATAACGAGCAGTACTTC. It specifies CASSPPTSGTNNEQYF.

This clone was counted a few times. The J gene is TRBJ2-5, the V gene TRBV14; 11 bases match TRBD2. The germline CDR1 and CDR2 sequences are SGHDN and FVKESK. The CDR3 has 17 amino acids. The V gene end was trimmed by 1 base and the J gene end by 4 bases; junction bases not matched to a gene: 8. CDR3: CASSQGTSGHLPETQYF. In nucleotides, the CDR3 is TGTGCCAGCAGCCAAGGGACTAGCGGGCACCTCCCAGAGACCCAGTACTTC. The complete variable domain, with remaining parts taken from reference TRBV14 and TRBJ2-5, reads EAGVTQFPSHSVIEKGQTVTLRCDPISGHDNLYWYRRVMGKEIKFLLHFVKESKQDESGMPNNRFLAERTGGTYSTLKVQPAELEDSGVYFCASSQGTSGHLPETQYFGPGTRLLVL.

This chain links TRBV6-6 with TRBJ1-1; 7 bases align to TRBD1. The germline V gene has CDR1 MNHNY and CDR2 SVGAGI (reference sequence). Unmatched junction bases numbered 1, after V lost 6 bases and J lost 0 bases. CDR3 length: 13 amino acids. The CDR3 nucleotides are TGTGCCAGCAGCAGGGGGATGAACACTGAAGCTTTCTTT. This gives the protein CASSRGMNTEAFF.

This chain connects TRBV7-3 to TRBJ2-3; 7 bases fit TRBD2. The germline V gene has CDR1 SGHTA and CDR2 FQGTGA. CDR3 length: 14 amino acids. J was trimmed by 0 bases and V by 5 bases; bases with no gene match: 2. The CDR3 sequence is CASSGSGSTDTQYF. For the CDR3, the DNA is TGTGCCAGCAGCGGTAGCGGGAGCACAGATACGCAGTATTTT. Looking up the rest from reference TRBV7-3 and TRBJ2-3 gives the full variable domain: GAGVSQTPSNKVTEKGKYVELRCDPISGHTALYWYRQSLGQGPEFLIYFQGTGAADDSGLPNDRFFAVRPEGSVSTLKIQRTERGDSAVYLCASSGSGSTDTQYFGPGTRLTVL.

The chain is built from TRBV6-5 and TRBJ2-3; no definite D call. The V end was cut by 6 bases, the J end by 4 bases, with 14 bases between. The germline V gene has CDR1 MNHEY and CDR2 SVGAGI. This CDR3 contains 14 residues. The CDR3 DNA is TGTGCCAGCAGCCTACTTTCGGGCGCAGATACGCAGTATTTT. Residues: CASSLLSGADTQYF.

This rearrangement joins TRBV19 to TRBJ1-5; TRBD1 matches 9 bases. The V gene's germline CDR1 is LNHDA and CDR2 SQIVND (reference sequence). The CDR3 spans 14 residues. With V trimmed by 5 bases and J by 6 bases, 5 bases remained unmatched. The CDR3 DNA sequence: TGTGCCAGTAGTTGGGGGACAGGGTCTCAGCCCCAGCATTTT. It yields the protein CASSWGTGSQPQHF.

The V call is TRBV7-9, the J call TRBJ1-5, with TRBD1 as a possible D gene (5 bases). Deletions cut 4 bases from V and 6 bases from J, with 19 bases between. This CDR3 has 16 amino acids. CDR1 and CDR2 from the germline V gene are SEHNR and FQNEAQ (reference sequence). CDR3 in amino acids: CASSSSLSRAPQPQHF. In DNA, the CDR3 is TGTGCCAGCAGCTCATCACTCTCCAGGGCCCCTCAGCCCCAGCATTTT.

The chain links TRBV5-1 to TRBJ2-7; 9 bases align to TRBD1. The CDR3 consists of 15 residues. Germline V gene lookup returns CDR1 SGHRS and CDR2 YFSETQ. V trimming: 1 base; J trimming: 3 bases; junction bases outside the gene matches: 5. In DNA, the CDR3 is TGCGCCAGCAGCTTGCCGGGGACAGGGATCTACGAGCAGTACTTC. Protein: CASSLPGTGIYEQYF.

J is TRBJ2-1 and V is TRBV4-2; possible D gene TRBD1, 5 bases. CDR1 is LGHNA and CDR2 is YNFKEQ in the germline V gene. V lost 0 bases to trimming and J lost 8 bases, with 14 bases between them. The CDR3 spans 15 residues. The CDR3, as DNA: TGTGCCAGCAGCCAAGAAAAGGGGAACAGCTATGAGCAGTTCTTC. This translates into CASSQEKGNSYEQFF.

This chain connects TRBV7-3 to TRBJ2-2; D is possibly TRBD2 (6 bases). With 5 bases removed from V and 4 bases from J, the gap between germline ends came to 8 bases. This CDR3 comprises 13 residues. The germline CDR1 and CDR2 sequences are SGHTA and FQGTGA. This CDR3 reads CASSVGGTGELFF. CDR3 DNA: TGTGCCAGCAGCGTGGGGGGCACCGGGGAGCTGTTTTTT.

J is TRBJ2-7 and V is TRBV4-3; D remains unclear. This CDR3 comprises 13 residues. The V and J ends lost 1 base and 4 bases respectively, with 8 bases between them. Germline lookup yields CDR1 LGHNA and CDR2 YSLEER. CDR3 nucleotide sequence: TGCGCCAGCAGCCAAGGGAAGCCTTACGAGCAGTACTTC. Translation: CASSQGKPYEQYF.

The chain joins TRBV5-4 to TRBJ2-3, with TRBD2 matching 7 bases. V shed 0 bases and J 6 bases; nucleotides not matched to a gene: 10. From germline, CDR1 is SGHNT and CDR2 YYREEE (reference sequence). The CDR3 consists of 16 residues. The DNA for the CDR3 is TGTGCCAGCAGCTTGGAGGTCGGGAGGCGTCCCGATACGCAGTATTTT. Encoded protein: CASSLEVGRRPDTQYF.

The V gene is TRBV6-5, the J gene TRBJ1-2; D uncertain. The CDR3 sequence is 12 residues long. CDR1 is MNHEY and CDR2 is SVGAGI in the germline V gene. V shed 5 bases and J shed 8 bases, with 12 bases lying between them. The CDR3 sequence is CASSRGPNGYTF. The CDR3 nucleotides read TGTGCCAGCAGTCGCGGACCTAACGGCTACACCTTC.

This sequence joins TRBV29-1 and TRBJ2-7; 8 positions match TRBD1. The CDR3 spans 12 residues. From germline, CDR1 is SQVTM and CDR2 ANQGSEA. Trimming cost V 8 bases and J 2 bases; bases outside gene matches: 5. The CDR3 nucleotides read TGCAGCATGCAGGACAGGGCCTACGAGCAGTACTTC. This gives the protein CSMQDRAYEQYF.